These T cell receptor beta chains were read from a single sample in a study of OX40 agonist ivuxolimab in advanced cancers. The method was immunoSEQ multiplex PCR; TCRdb's version includes in-frame clones alone and lacks a portion of them. The table includes around 94,000 clones, about 93% detected once. The input for sequencing was CD4+ or CD8+ T cells sorted from blood, taken in a trial of the OX40 agonist ivuxolimab. The receptors originated from an adult with an advanced solid tumor such as melanoma, head and neck, liver or kidney cancer. The CDR3 runs from the conserved cysteine through the conserved F or W.

j_call: TRBJ2-5
v_call: TRBV11-3
cdr3_aa: CASSPKHRGVQYF

j_call: TRBJ2-3
v_call: TRBV19
cdr3_aa: CASSPSGVIDTQYF

j_call: TRBJ1-2
v_call: TRBV27
cdr3_aa: CASSSPVGGYTF

j_call: TRBJ2-2
v_call: TRBV18
cdr3_aa: CASSPSRVINTGELFF

j_call: TRBJ2-2
v_call: TRBV7-9
cdr3_aa: CASSFSRARSRDSGELFF

j_call: TRBJ2-3
v_call: TRBV7-2
cdr3_aa: CASRASGRAGDTQYF

j_call: TRBJ1-5
v_call: TRBV5-4
cdr3_aa: CASSLEEPPNGNQPQHF

j_call: TRBJ2-7
v_call: TRBV5-1
cdr3_aa: CASSLVGDLSSYEQYF

j_call: TRBJ2-1
v_call: TRBV4-3
cdr3_aa: CASSLYHSGGGYNEQFF

j_call: TRBJ1-2
v_call: TRBV6-1
cdr3_aa: CASSEYGQYYGYTF

j_call: TRBJ1-2
v_call: TRBV2
cdr3_aa: CASAPNTEAYGYTF

j_call: TRBJ2-3
v_call: TRBV6-5
cdr3_aa: CASSYASLPDTQYF

j_call: TRBJ2-3
v_call: TRBV2
cdr3_aa: CATPTPQRATDTQYF

j_call: TRBJ1-1
v_call: TRBV19
cdr3_aa: CASSTTGVGTEAFF

j_call: TRBJ2-7
v_call: TRBV29-1
cdr3_aa: CSVEGQGGYEQYF

j_call: TRBJ2-7
v_call: TRBV9
cdr3_aa: CASSVETGTEQYF

j_call: TRBJ2-7
v_call: TRBV7-2
cdr3_aa: CASSSRQGKGEQYF

j_call: TRBJ2-1
v_call: TRBV4-2
cdr3_aa: CASSQVSVGGNEQFF

j_call: TRBJ2-7
v_call: TRBV7-9
cdr3_aa: CASSLAGPGYEQYF

j_call: TRBJ2-7
v_call: TRBV30
cdr3_aa: CAWRRVSYEQYF

j_call: TRBJ2-5
v_call: TRBV5-6
cdr3_aa: CASSADRGGQETQYF

j_call: TRBJ2-3
v_call: TRBV11-3
cdr3_aa: CASSQSGRITDTQYF

j_call: TRBJ1-2
v_call: TRBV18
cdr3_aa: CASSAETGANYGYTF

j_call: TRBJ1-2
v_call: TRBV19
cdr3_aa: CASSIPRTGIDGYTF

j_call: TRBJ1-1
v_call: TRBV7-3
cdr3_aa: CASSARREREAFF

j_call: TRBJ2-7
v_call: TRBV7-9
cdr3_aa: CASSSPGGNRVGFYEQYF

j_call: TRBJ2-7
v_call: TRBV10-1
cdr3_aa: CASTRKGSQTYEQYF

j_call: TRBJ2-3
v_call: TRBV27
cdr3_aa: CASSSLAGGGSDTQYF

j_call: TRBJ2-7
v_call: TRBV19
cdr3_aa: CASSIGYRSYEQYF

j_call: TRBJ2-3
v_call: TRBV18
cdr3_aa: CATTRGYSTDTQYF

j_call: TRBJ2-3
v_call: TRBV5-4
cdr3_aa: CASSPRTSRSTDTQYF

j_call: TRBJ1-2
v_call: TRBV6-5
cdr3_aa: CASRRDQNYGYTF

j_call: TRBJ1-1
v_call: TRBV7-8
cdr3_aa: CASSWGPGGTEAFF

j_call: TRBJ2-7
v_call: TRBV28
cdr3_aa: CASSFSGTGTYEQYF

j_call: TRBJ2-5
v_call: TRBV28
cdr3_aa: CASSSPPTAQETQYF

j_call: TRBJ2-4
v_call: TRBV7-9
cdr3_aa: CASSLWGQGVAKNIQYF

j_call: TRBJ2-5
v_call: TRBV11-1
cdr3_aa: CASSLNLQETQYF